These 6 T cell receptor beta chains were sequenced from one sample in a study of OX40 agonist ivuxolimab in advanced cancers. Using immunoSEQ multiplex PCR, the repertoire was profiled, and TCRdb retains in-frame clones only, with some absent. There are 55,000 or so clones in the sample; about nine tenths occur only once, and roughly 7% lies in the top ten. The sample was CD4+ or CD8+ T cells sorted from blood, taken in a trial of the OX40 agonist ivuxolimab. All receptors come from an adult with an advanced solid tumor such as melanoma, head and neck, liver or kidney cancer.

In this sample, this clone turned up once. The CDR3 region has the DNA TGTGCCAGCAGCGTAGGGGACAGGGAATATGGCTACACCTTC. This sequence encodes CASSVGDREYGYTF. V gene TRBV5-4 combines with J gene TRBJ1-2; 9 bases map to TRBD1. Germline V gene sequence: CDR1 SGHNT, CDR2 YYREEE (reference sequence). With 4 bases clipped from V and 5 bases from J, the junction kept 6 bases outside the gene matches. The CDR3 covers 14 residues.

CDR3 sequence (DNA): TGTGCCAGCAGCTTAGCGGCTACCACAGATACGCAGTATTTT. Amino acids: CASSLAATTDTQYF. The rearrangement joins TRBV7-6 to TRBJ2-3; D gene ambiguous. From germline, CDR1 is SGHVS and CDR2 FNYEAQ. The CDR3 is 14 residues long. The V and J ends lost 0 bases and 2 bases respectively, with 6 bases between them.

V gene TRBV20-1 combines with J gene TRBJ1-2; D is unclear. V was cut by 2 bases and J by 4 bases, with 5 bases left in between. Germline-derived CDR1 and CDR2 are DFQATT and SNEGSKA (reference sequence). The CDR3 length is 11 residues. Here the CDR3 reads CSARQSYGYTF. In DNA, the CDR3 is TGCAGTGCTAGACAGTCCTATGGCTACACCTTC.

The chain carries TRBV7-3 and TRBJ2-5, with D possibly being TRBD1 (5 bases). The V gene's germline CDR1 is SGHTA and CDR2 FQGTGA. CDR3 length equals 16 residues. Trimming pared 0 bases from V and 3 bases from J, leaving 14 bases between. As DNA, the CDR3 is TGTGCCAGCAGCTTAACGGGTAGCCTAGGGGAAGAGACCCAGTACTTC. Its protein product is CASSLTGSLGEETQYF.

V gene TRBV5-1 combines with J gene TRBJ2-7, with TRBD1 as a possible D gene (5 bases). Germline V CDR1 and CDR2: SGHRS, YFSETQ. This CDR3 is 13 amino acids long. V was cut by 4 bases and J by 0 bases, with 8 bases left in between. CDR3 region: CASSEGVSYEQYF. In DNA, the CDR3 is TGCGCCAGCAGCGAAGGGGTCTCCTACGAGCAGTACTTC.

Details on this clone: Its ends do not fully match the called genes, so a read error is possible. The rearrangement links TRBV9 to TRBJ1-1, with 7 positions matching TRBD1. Germline values: CDR1 SGDLS, CDR2 YYNGEE. The CDR3 loop spans 15 amino acids. The CDR3 bases are TGTGCCAGCAGCCCCGTGGGACAGTTGAACGCTGAAGCTTTCTTT. Its translation: CASSPVGQLNAEAFF.